Reported below is one T cell receptor (beta chain). The data were taken from a study of blood T cell repertoires in COVID-19. Profiled with immunoSEQ multiplex PCR; TCRdb holds only in-frame clones, not every one. In the table there are about 250,000 clones, around 84% of which are singletons. Trimming at V came to 4 bases and at J to 5 bases, leaving 7 bases not matched to a gene. The CDR3 spans 14 residues. Germline V gene lookup returns CDR1 SGHRS and CDR2 YFSETQ. The V and J genes are TRBV5-1 and TRBJ2-7, with TRBD1 matching over 9 bases. The source is a woman in her 50s who had recovered from COVID-19. Sequencing was performed on PBMCs or T cells enriched from blood (not recorded which). The CDR3 spells CASSAGQGFDEQYF. The DNA for the CDR3 is TGCGCCAGCAGCGCCGGACAGGGGTTTGACGAGCAGTACTTC.